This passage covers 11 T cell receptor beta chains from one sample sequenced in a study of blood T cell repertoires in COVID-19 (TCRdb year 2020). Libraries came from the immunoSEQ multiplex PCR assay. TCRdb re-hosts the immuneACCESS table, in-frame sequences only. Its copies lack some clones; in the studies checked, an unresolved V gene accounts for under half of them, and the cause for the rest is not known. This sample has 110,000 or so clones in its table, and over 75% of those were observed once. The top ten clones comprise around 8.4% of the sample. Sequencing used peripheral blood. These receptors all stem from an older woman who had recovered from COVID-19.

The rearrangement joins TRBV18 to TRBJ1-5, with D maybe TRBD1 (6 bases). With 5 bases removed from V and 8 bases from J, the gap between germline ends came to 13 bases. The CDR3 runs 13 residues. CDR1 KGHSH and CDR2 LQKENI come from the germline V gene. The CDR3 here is CASSGGANEPQHF. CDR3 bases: TGTGCCAGCTCAGGGGGGGCTAATGAGCCCCAGCATTTT.

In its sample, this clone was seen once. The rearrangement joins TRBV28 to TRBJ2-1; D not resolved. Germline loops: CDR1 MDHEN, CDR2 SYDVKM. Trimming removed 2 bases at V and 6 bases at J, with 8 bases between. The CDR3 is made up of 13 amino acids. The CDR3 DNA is TGTGCCAGCAGTTTAGGGCTCATCAATGAGCAGTTCTTC. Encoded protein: CASSLGLINEQFF. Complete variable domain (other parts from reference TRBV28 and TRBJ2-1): DVKVTQSSRYLVKRTGEKVFLECVQDMDHENMFWYRQDPGLGLRLIYFSYDVKMKEKGDIPEGYSVSREKKERFSLILESASTNQTSMYLCASSLGLINEQFFGPGTRLTVL.

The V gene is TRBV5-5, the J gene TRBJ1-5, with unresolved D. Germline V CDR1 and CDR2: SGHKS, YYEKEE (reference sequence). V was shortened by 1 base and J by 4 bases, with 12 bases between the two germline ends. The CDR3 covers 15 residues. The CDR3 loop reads CASSLWVESNQPQHF. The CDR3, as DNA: TGTGCCAGCAGCTTGTGGGTGGAGTCGAATCAGCCCCAGCATTTT.

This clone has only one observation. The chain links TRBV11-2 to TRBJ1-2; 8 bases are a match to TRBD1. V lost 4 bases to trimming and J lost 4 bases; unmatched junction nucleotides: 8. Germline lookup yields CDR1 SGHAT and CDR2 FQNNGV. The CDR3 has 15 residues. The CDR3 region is CASSSVYDRGYGYTF. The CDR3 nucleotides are TGTGCCAGCAGCTCGGTATACGACAGGGGCTATGGCTACACCTTC.

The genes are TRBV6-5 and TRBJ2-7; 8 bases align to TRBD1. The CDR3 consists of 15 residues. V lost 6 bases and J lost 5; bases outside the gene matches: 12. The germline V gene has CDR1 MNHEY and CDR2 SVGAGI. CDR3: CASRKFRQGSNEQYF. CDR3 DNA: TGTGCCAGCAGGAAGTTTCGACAGGGGTCTAACGAGCAGTACTTC.

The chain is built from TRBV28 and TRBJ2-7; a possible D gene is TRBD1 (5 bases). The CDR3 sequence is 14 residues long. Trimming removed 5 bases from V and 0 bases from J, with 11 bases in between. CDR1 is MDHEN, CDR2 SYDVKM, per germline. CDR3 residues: CASSTGTFSYEQYF. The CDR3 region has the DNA TGTGCCAGCAGTACAGGTACCTTCTCCTACGAGCAGTACTTC.

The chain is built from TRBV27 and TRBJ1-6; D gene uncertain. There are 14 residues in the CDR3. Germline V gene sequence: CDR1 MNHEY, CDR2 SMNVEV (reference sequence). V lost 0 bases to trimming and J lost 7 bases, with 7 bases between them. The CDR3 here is CASSLSGYNSPLHF. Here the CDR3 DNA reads TGTGCCAGCAGTTTATCCGGTTACAATTCACCCCTCCACTTT.

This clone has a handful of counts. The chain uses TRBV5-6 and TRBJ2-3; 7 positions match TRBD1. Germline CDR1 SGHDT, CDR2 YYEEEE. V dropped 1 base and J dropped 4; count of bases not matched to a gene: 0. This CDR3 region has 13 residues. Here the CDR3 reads CASSLTGADTQYF. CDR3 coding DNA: TGTGCCAGCAGCTTGACAGGGGCAGATACGCAGTATTTT. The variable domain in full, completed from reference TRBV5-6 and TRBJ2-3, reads DAGVTQSPTHLIKTRGQQVTLRCSPKSGHDTVSWYQQALGQGPQFIFQYYEEEERQRGNFPDRFSGHQFPNYSSELNVNALLLGDSALYLCASSLTGADTQYFGPGTRLTVL.

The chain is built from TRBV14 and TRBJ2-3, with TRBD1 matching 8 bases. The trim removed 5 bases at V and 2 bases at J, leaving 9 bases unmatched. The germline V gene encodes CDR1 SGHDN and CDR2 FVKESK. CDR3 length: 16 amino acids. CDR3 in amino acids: CASSSYRGVSTDTQYF. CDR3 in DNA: TGTGCCAGCAGCTCCTACAGGGGGGTATCCACAGATACGCAGTATTTT.

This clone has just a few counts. This chain's CDR3 is CASSLQGYTEAFF. The CDR3 DNA sequence: TGTGCCAGCTCACTTCAGGGGTACACTGAAGCTTTCTTT. The rearrangement joins TRBV18 to TRBJ1-1; perhaps TRBD1 as D (6 bases). Trimming took 4 bases from V and 3 from J, leaving 9 bases between them. CDR1 KGHSH and CDR2 LQKENI come from the germline V gene. CDR3 size: 13 residues.

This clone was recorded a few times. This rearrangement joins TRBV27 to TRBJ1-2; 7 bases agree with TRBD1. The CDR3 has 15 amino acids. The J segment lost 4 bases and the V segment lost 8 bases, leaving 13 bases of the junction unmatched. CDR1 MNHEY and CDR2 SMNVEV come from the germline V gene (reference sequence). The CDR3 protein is CASSLEGGRVYGYTF. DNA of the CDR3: TGTGCCAGCTCCCTAGAAGGGGGCCGGGTCTATGGCTACACCTTC.